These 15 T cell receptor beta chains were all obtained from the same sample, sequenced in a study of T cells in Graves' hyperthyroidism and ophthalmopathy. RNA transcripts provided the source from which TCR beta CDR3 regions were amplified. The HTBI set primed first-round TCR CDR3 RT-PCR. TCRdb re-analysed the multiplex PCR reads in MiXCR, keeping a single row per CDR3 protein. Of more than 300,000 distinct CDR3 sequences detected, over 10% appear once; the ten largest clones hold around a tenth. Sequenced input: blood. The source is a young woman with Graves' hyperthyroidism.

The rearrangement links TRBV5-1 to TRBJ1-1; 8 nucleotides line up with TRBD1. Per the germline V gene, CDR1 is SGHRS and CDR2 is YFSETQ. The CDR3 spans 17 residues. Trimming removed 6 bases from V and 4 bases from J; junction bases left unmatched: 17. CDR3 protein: CASTFVTGTGGSTEAFF. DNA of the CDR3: TGCGCCAGCACCTTCGTGACCGGGACAGGCGGGTCCACTGAAGCTTTCTTT.

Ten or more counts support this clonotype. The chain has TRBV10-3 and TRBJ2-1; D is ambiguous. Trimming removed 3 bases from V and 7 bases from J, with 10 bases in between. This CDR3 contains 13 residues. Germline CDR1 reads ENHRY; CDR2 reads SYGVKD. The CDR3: CAISDMAVNEQFF. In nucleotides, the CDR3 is TGTGCCATCAGTGACATGGCGGTTAATGAGCAGTTCTTC.

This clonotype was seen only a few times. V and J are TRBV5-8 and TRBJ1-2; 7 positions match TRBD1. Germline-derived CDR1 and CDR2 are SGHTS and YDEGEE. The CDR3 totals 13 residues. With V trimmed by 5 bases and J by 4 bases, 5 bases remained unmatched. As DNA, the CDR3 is TGTGCCAGCAGGTCGGGACAGCTCTATGGCTACACCTTC. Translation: CASRSGQLYGYTF.

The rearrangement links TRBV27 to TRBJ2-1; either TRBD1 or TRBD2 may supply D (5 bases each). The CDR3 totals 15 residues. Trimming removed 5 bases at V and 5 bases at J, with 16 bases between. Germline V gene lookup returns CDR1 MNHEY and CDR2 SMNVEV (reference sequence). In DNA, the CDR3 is TGTGCCAGCAGTCCCTTACCCGGGACGAACAATGAGCAGTTCTTC. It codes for CASSPLPGTNNEQFF.

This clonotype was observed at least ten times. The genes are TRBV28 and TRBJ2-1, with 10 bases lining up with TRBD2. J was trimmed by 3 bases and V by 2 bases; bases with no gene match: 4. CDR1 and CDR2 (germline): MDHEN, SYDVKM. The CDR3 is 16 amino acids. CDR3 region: CASSLPASGSYNEQFF. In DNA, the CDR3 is TGTGCCAGCAGTTTACCGGCTAGCGGGAGCTACAATGAGCAGTTCTTC. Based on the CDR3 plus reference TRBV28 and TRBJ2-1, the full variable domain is DVKVTQSSRYLVKRTGEKVFLECVQDMDHENMFWYRQDPGLGLRLIYFSYDVKMKEKGDIPEGYSVSREKKERFSLILESASTNQTSMYLCASSLPASGSYNEQFFGPGTRLTVL.

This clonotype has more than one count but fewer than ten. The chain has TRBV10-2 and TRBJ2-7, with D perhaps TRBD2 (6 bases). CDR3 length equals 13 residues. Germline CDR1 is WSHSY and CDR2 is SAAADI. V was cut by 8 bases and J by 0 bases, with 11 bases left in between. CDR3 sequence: CASVSSDSYEQYF. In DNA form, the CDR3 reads TGCGCCAGCGTTTCTAGCGACTCCTACGAGCAGTACTTC.

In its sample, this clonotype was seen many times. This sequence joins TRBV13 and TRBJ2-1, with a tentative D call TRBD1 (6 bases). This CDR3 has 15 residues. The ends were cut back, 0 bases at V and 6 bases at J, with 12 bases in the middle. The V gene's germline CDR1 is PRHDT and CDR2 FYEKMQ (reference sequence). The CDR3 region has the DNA TGTGCCAGCAGCTTAGGACAGGGAAGGCGCAATGAGCAGTTCTTC. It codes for CASSLGQGRRNEQFF.

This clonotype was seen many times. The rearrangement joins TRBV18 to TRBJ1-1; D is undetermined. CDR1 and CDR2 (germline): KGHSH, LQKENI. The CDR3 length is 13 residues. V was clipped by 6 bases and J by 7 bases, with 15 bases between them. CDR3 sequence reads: CASSLDSGSEAFF. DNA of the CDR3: TGTGCCAGCTCCCTCGACTCTGGTAGTGAAGCTTTCTTT.

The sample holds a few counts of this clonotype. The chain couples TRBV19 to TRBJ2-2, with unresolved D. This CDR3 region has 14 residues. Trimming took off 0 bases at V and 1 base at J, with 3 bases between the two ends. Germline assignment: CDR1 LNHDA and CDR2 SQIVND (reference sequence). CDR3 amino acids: CASSIDGNTGELFF. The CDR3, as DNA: TGTGCCAGTAGTATAGACGGGAACACCGGGGAGCTGTTTTTT.

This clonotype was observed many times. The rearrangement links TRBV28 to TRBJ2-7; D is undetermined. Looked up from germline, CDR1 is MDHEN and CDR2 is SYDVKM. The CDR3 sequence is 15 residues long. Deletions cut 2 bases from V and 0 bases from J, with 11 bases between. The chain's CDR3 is CASSLQPGISYEQYF. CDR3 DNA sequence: TGTGCCAGCAGTTTACAGCCAGGAATCTCCTACGAGCAGTACTTC.

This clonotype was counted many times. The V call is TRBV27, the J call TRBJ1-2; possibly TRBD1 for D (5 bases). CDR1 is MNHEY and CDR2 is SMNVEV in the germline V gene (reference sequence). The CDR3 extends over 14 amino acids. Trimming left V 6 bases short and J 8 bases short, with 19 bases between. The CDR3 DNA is TGTGCCAGCAGCGGGACTCGGGGGATCTACGGCTACACCTTC. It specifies CASSGTRGIYGYTF.

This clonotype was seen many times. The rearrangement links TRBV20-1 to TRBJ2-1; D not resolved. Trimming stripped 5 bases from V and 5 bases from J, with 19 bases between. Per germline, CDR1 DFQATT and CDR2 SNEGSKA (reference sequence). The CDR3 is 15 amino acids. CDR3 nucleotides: TGCAGTGCTGCCCCGGGCCCAGCCGTCAACAATGAGCAGTTCTTC. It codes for CSAAPGPAVNNEQFF.

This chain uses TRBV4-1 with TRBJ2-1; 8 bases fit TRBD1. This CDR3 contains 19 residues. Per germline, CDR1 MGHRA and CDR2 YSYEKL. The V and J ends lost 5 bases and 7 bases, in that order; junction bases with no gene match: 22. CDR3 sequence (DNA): TGCGCCAGCAGCTACCGGACAGGGCCTACGATGGGATGGGGAAATGAGCAGTTCTTC. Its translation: CASSYRTGPTMGWGNEQFF.

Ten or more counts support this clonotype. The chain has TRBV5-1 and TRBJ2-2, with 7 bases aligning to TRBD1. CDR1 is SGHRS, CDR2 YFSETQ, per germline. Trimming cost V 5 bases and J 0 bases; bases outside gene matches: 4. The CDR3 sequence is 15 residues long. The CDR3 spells CASRPTGANTGELFF. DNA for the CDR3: TGCGCCAGCAGACCTACAGGGGCGAACACCGGGGAGCTGTTTTTT.

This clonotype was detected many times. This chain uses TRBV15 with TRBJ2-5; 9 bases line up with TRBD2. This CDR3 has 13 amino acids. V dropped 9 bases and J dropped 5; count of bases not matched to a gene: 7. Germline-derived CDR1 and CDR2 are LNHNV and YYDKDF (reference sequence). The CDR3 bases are TGTGCCACAACCTTAGCGGGAGCGGAGACCCAGTACTTC. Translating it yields CATTLAGAETQYF.